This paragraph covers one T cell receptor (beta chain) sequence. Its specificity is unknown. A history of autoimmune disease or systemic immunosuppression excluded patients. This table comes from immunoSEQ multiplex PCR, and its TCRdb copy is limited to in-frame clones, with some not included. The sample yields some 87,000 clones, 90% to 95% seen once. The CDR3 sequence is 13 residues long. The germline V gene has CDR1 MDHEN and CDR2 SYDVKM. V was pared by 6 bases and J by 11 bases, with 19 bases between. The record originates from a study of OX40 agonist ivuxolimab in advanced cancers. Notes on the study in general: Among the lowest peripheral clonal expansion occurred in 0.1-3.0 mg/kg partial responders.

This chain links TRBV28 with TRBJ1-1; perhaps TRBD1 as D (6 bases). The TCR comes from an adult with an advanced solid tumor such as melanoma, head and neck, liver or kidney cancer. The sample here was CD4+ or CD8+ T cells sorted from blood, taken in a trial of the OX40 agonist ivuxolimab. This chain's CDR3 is CASSRGRGPGAFF. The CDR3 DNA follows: TGTGCCAGCAGCCGGGGACGGGGGCCGGGGGCTTTCTTT.